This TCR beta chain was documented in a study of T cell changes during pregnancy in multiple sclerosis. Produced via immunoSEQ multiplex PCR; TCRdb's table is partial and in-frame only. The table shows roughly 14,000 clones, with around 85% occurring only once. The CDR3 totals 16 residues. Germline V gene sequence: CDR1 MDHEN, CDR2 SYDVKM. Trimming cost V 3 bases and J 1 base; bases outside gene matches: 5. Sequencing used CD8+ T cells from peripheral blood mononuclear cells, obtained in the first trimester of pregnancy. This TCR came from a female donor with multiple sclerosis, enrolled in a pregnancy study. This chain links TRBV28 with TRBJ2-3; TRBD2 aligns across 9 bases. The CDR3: CASSFPWTSGTDTQYF. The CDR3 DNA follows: TGTGCCAGCAGTTTCCCCTGGACTAGCGGCACAGATACGCAGTATTTT.